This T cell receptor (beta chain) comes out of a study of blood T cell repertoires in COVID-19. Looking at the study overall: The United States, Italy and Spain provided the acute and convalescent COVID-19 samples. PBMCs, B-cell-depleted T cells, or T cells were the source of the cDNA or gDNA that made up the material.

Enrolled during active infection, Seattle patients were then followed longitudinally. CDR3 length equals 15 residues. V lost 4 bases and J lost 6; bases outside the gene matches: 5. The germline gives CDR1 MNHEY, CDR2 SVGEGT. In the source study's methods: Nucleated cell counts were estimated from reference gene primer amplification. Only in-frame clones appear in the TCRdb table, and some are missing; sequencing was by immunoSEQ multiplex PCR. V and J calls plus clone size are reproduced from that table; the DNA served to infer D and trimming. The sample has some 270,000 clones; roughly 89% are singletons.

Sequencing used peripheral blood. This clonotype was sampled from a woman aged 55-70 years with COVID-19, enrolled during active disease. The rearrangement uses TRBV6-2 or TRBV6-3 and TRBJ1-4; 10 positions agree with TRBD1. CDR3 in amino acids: CASSSPGTGDEKLFF. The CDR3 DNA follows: TGTGCCAGCAGTTCTCCCGGGACAGGGGATGAAAAACTGTTTTTT.